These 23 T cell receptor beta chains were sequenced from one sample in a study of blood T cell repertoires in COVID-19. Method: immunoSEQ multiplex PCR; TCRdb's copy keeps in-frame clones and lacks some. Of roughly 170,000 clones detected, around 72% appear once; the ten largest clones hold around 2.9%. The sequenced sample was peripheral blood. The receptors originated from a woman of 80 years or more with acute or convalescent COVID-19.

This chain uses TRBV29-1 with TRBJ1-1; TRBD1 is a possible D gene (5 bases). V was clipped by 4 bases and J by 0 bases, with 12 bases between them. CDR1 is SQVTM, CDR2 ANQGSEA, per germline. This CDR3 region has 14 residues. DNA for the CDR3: TGCAGCGTTGCGGGGGGAGATCTGAACACTGAAGCTTTCTTT. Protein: CSVAGGDLNTEAFF. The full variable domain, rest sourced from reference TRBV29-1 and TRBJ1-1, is SAVISQKPSRDICQRGTSLTIQCQVDSQVTMMFWYRQQPGQSLTLIATANQGSEATYESGFVIDKFPISRPNLTFSTLTVSNMSPEDSSIYLCSVAGGDLNTEAFFGQGTRLTVV.

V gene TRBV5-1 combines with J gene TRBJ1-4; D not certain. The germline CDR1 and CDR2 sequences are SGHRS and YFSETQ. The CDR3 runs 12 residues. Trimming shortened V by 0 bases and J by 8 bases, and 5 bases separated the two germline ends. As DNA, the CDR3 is TGCGCCAGCAGCTTGGTCGGGGAAAAACTGTTTTTT. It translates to CASSLVGEKLFF.

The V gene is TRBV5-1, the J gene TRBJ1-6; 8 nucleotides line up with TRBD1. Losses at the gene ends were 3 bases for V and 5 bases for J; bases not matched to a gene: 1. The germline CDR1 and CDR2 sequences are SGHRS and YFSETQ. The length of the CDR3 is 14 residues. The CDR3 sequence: CASSSTGDNSPLHF. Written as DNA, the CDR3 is TGCGCCAGCAGCTCGACAGGGGATAATTCACCCCTCCACTTT.

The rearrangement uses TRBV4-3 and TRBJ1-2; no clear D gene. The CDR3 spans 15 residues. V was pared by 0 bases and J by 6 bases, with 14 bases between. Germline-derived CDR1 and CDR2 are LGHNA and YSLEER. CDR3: CASSQEVSPTNGYTF. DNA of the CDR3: TGCGCCAGCAGCCAAGAGGTCTCACCGACAAATGGCTACACCTTC.

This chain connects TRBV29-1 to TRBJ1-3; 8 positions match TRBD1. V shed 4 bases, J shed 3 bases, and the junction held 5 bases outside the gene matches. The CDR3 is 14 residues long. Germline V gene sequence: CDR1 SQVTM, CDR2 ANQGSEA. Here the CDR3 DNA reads TGCAGCGTTGCCCTGACAGGGGATGGAAACACCATATATTTT. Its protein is CSVALTGDGNTIYF.

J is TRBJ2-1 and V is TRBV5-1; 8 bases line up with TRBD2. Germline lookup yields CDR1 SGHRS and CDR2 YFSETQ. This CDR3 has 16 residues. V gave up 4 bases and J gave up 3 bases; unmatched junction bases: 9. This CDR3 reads CASSPRIAGIYNEQFF. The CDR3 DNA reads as TGCGCCAGCAGCCCACGTATAGCGGGGATCTACAATGAGCAGTTCTTC.

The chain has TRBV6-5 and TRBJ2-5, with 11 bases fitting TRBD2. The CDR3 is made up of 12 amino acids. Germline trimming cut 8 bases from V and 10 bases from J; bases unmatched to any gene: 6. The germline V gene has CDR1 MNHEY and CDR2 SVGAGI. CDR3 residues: CASGRLAGFQYF. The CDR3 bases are TGTGCCAGCGGGAGACTAGCGGGGTTCCAGTACTTC.

The CDR3 bases are TGTGCCAGCGTGAGGCGGTCGGCGGACACCGGGGAGCTGTTTTTT. This encodes CASVRRSADTGELFF. The chain employs TRBV2 and TRBJ2-2; D unclear. V was pared by 8 bases and J by 3 bases, with 16 bases between. The CDR3 covers 15 residues. Germline-derived CDR1 and CDR2 are SNHLY and FYNNEI.

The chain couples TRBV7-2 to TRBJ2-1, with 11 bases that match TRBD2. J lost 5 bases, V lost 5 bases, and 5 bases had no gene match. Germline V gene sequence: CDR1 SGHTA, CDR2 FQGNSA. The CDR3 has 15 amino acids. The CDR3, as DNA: TGTGCCAGCAGCCAGACTAGCGGGGCAAACAATGAGCAGTTCTTC. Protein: CASSQTSGANNEQFF.

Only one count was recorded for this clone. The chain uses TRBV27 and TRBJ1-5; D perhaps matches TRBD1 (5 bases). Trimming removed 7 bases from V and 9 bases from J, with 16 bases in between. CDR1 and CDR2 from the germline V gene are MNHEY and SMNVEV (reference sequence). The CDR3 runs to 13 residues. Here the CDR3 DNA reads TGTGCCAGCACCGCAAGGGCGGGGACGCCCCAGCATTTT. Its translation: CASTARAGTPQHF.

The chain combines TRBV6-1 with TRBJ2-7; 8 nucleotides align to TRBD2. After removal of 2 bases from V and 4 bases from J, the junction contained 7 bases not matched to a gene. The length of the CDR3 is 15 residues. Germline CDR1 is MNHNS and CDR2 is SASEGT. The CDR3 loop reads CASSEWGGGPYEQYF. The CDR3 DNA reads TGTGCCAGCAGTGAATGGGGCGGGGGGCCTTACGAGCAGTACTTC.

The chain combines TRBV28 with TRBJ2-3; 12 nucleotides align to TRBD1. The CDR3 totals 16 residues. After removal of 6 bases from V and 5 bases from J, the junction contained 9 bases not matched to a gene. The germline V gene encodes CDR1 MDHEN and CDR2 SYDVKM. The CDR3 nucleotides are TGTGCCAGCAGAACAGCGGGACAGGGGGCGGAAGATACGCAGTATTTT. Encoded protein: CASRTAGQGAEDTQYF.

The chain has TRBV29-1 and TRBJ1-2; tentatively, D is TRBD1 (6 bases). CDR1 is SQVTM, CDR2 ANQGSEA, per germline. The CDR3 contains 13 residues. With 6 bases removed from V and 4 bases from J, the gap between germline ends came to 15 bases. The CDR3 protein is CSVSRDTAYGYTF. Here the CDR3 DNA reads TGCAGCGTCAGCCGGGACACCGCCTATGGCTACACCTTC.

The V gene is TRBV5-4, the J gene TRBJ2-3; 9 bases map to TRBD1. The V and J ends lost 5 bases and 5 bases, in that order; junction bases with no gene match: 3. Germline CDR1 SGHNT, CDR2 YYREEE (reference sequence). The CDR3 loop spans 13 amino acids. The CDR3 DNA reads TGTGCCAGCAGTAGACAGGGGGGAGATACGCAGTATTTT. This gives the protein CASSRQGGDTQYF.

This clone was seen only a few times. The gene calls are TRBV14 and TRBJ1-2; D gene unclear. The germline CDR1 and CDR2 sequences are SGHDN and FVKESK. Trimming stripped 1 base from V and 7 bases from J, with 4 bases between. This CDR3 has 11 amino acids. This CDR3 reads CASSQASGYTF. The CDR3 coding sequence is TGTGCCAGCAGCCAAGCTTCTGGCTACACCTTC. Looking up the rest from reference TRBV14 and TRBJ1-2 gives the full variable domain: EAGVTQFPSHSVIEKGQTVTLRCDPISGHDNLYWYRRVMGKEIKFLLHFVKESKQDESGMPNNRFLAERTGGTYSTLKVQPAELEDSGVYFCASSQASGYTFGSGTRLTVV.

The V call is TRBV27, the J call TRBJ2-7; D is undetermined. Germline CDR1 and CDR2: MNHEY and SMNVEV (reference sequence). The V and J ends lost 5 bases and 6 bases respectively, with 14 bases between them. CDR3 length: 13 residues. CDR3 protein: CASSTNTPLEQYF. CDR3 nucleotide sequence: TGTGCCAGCAGTACCAACACCCCCCTCGAGCAGTACTTC.

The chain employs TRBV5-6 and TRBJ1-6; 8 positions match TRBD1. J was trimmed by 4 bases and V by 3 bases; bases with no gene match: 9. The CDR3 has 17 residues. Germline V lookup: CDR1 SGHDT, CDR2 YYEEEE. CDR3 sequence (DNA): TGTGCCAGCAGCTCGTATTCGACAGGGGCTTATAATTCACCCCTCCACTTT. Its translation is CASSSYSTGAYNSPLHF.

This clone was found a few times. CDR3 protein: CASSLGTDYGYTF. The CDR3 bases are TGTGCCAGCAGCTTAGGGACTGACTATGGCTACACCTTC. The rearrangement uses TRBV11-2 and TRBJ1-2; D is ambiguous. CDR1 is SGHAT and CDR2 is FQNNGV in the germline V gene. V lost 1 base and J lost 3, with 6 bases in between. The CDR3 consists of 13 residues.

The DNA of the CDR3 is TGCGCCAGCAGCCAAGGACAGAATCAGCCCCAGCATTTT. Encoded protein: CASSQGQNQPQHF. The chain employs TRBV4-1 and TRBJ1-5; D possibly corresponds to TRBD1 (5 bases). Deletions cut 1 base from V and 4 bases from J, with 5 bases between. The CDR3 has 13 residues. Per the germline V gene, CDR1 is MGHRA and CDR2 is YSYEKL.

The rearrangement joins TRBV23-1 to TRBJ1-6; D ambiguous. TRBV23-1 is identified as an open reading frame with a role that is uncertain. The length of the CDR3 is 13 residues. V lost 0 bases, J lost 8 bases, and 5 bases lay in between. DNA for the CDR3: TGCGCCAGCAGTCAATCGGGCTATTCACCCCTCCACTTT. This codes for CASSQSGYSPLHF.

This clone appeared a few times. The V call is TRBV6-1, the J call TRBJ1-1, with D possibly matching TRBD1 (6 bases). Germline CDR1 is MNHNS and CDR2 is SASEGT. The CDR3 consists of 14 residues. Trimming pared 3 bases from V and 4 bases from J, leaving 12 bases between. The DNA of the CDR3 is TGTGCCAGCAGTGATACAGGGAGGGTCACTGAAGCTTTCTTT. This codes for CASSDTGRVTEAFF.

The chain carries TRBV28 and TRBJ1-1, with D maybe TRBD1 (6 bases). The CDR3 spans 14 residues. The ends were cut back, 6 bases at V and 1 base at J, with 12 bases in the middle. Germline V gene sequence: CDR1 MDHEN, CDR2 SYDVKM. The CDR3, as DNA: TGTGCCAGCAGCCTACAGGGAAGGAACACTGAAGCTTTCTTT. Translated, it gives CASSLQGRNTEAFF.

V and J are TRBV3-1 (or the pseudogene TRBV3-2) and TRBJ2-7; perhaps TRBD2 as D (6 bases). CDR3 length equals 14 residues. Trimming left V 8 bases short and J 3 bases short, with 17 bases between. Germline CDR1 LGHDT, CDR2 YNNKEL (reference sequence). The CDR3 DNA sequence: TGTGCCAGCGTCGAACGGGTGGGGGGCTACGAGCAGTACTTC. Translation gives CASVERVGGYEQYF.